Following are 6 T cell receptor beta chains from one sample sequenced in a study of blood T cell repertoires in COVID-19. Produced via immunoSEQ multiplex PCR; TCRdb's table is partial and in-frame only. The sample has 200,000 to 250,000 clones; 85% to 90% are singletons. Sequenced input: peripheral blood. All receptors derive from a man aged 30-40 years with COVID-19, enrolled during active disease.

This chain links TRBV5-8 with TRBJ1-2; the match to TRBD1 covers 7 bases. The CDR3 loop spans 17 amino acids. The germline V gene has CDR1 SGHTS and CDR2 YDEGEE. V shed 2 bases and J 4 bases; nucleotides not matched to a gene: 14. In DNA form, the CDR3 reads TGTGCCAGCAGCTTCGGGACAGCGTTCCACACCTTCTATGGCTACACCTTC. Translation: CASSFGTAFHTFYGYTF.

V usage is TRBV7-3 and J usage is TRBJ2-7, with 9 positions matching TRBD2. Germline V CDR1 and CDR2: SGHTA, FQGTGA. The CDR3 length is 13 residues. After removal of 6 bases from V and 5 bases from J, the junction contained 5 bases not matched to a gene. CDR3 nucleotide sequence: TGTGCCAGCAGGGTAGCGGGAGAGGACGAGCAGTACTTC. Translation gives CASRVAGEDEQYF.

V is TRBV2 and J is TRBJ2-1, with a possible D match to TRBD1 (6 bases). V was clipped by 7 bases and J by 4 bases, with 17 bases between them. CDR3 length: 15 residues. Germline CDR1 is SNHLY and CDR2 is FYNNEI. CDR3 DNA sequence: TGTGCCAGCAAGGGGTGGATAGGGGGTTACAATGAGCAGTTCTTC. Protein sequence: CASKGWIGGYNEQFF.

The V call is TRBV27, the J call TRBJ2-7; D may be TRBD1 (5 bases). Germline loops: CDR1 MNHEY, CDR2 SMNVEV (reference sequence). The germline V and J ends were trimmed by 2 bases and 3 bases, with 5 bases remaining between them. The CDR3 consists of 12 residues. CDR3 nucleotides: TGTGCCAGCAGTTTACAGGGCTACGAGCAGTACTTC. It is translated as CASSLQGYEQYF.

This chain joins TRBV6-5 and TRBJ1-5; 9 nucleotides align to TRBD1. V dropped 0 bases and J dropped 5; count of bases not matched to a gene: 2. The CDR3 is 15 residues long. The germline gives CDR1 MNHEY, CDR2 SVGAGI. CDR3 protein: CASSYSRQGDQPQHF. For the CDR3, the DNA is TGTGCCAGCAGTTACTCGAGACAGGGGGATCAGCCCCAGCATTTT.

The chain has TRBV19 and TRBJ2-1; 7 nucleotides line up with TRBD1. This CDR3 spans 14 amino acids. CDR1 is LNHDA, CDR2 SQIVND, per germline (reference sequence). The V gene end was trimmed by 8 bases and the J gene end by 4 bases; junction bases not matched to a gene: 8. The CDR3 DNA sequence: TGTGCCAGTTCCGAGGGGGCCTCATACAATGAGCAGTTCTTC. Translated, it gives CASSEGASYNEQFF.